The 7 T cell receptor beta chains in this list originate from one sample, sequenced in a study of blood T cell repertoires in COVID-19. Profiled with immunoSEQ multiplex PCR; TCRdb holds only in-frame clones, not every one. The repertoire consists of roughly 63,000 clones, with approximately 90% occurring once and the leading ten covering more than 1.2%. Sequencing was carried out using peripheral blood. The receptors come from a man in his sixties with acute or convalescent COVID-19.

Only a few counts were recorded for this clone. The J gene is TRBJ2-7, the V gene TRBV6-5; 10 nucleotides line up with TRBD2. There are 14 residues in the CDR3. From germline, CDR1 is MNHEY and CDR2 SVGAGI. The V and J ends lost 5 bases and 3 bases, in that order; junction bases with no gene match: 4. CDR3 in amino acids: CASSRTSGHYEQYF. The CDR3 nucleotides are TGTGCCAGCAGTCGGACTAGCGGACACTACGAGCAGTACTTC.

The rearrangement links TRBV9 to TRBJ1-2, with TRBD1 as a possible D gene (6 bases). Germline V gene lookup returns CDR1 SGDLS and CDR2 YYNGEE. The V end lost 3 bases, the J end lost 7 bases, and 16 bases lay between the germline ends. CDR3 length: 14 residues. This CDR3 is CASSARQVFSGYTF. CDR3 nucleotide sequence: TGTGCCAGCAGCGCGAGACAGGTTTTTAGTGGCTACACCTTC.

This clone was observed a single time. The chain is built from TRBV30 and TRBJ1-1; TRBD1 is a possible D gene (6 bases). Per the germline V gene, CDR1 is GTSNPN and CDR2 is SVGIG (reference sequence). Trimming took 3 bases from V and 1 from J, leaving 12 bases between them. CDR3 size: 14 residues. CDR3 nucleotide sequence: TGTGCCTGGAGATCAGGGGTGGGGAACACTGAAGCTTTCTTT. This gives the protein CAWRSGVGNTEAFF.

The chain joins TRBV19 to TRBJ2-1, with 13 bases aligning to TRBD2. CDR1 and CDR2 (germline): LNHDA, SQIVND (reference sequence). The trim removed 4 bases at V and 9 bases at J, leaving 6 bases unmatched. CDR3 size: 15 residues. The CDR3: CASSKLAGGPGEQFF. The CDR3 nucleotides are TGTGCCAGTAGTAAACTAGCGGGAGGGCCGGGTGAGCAGTTCTTC.

V and J are TRBV27 and TRBJ2-7; TRBD2 matches at 9 bases. Germline CDR1 and CDR2: MNHEY and SMNVEV (reference sequence). J was trimmed by 2 bases and V by 3 bases; bases with no gene match: 14. The CDR3 length is 18 residues. CDR3 bases: TGTGCCAGCAGTTTTCGGCCAGCGACTAGCGGACCTACCTACGAGCAGTACTTC. Amino acid sequence: CASSFRPATSGPTYEQYF.

This clone showed up just once. V gene TRBV30 combines with J gene TRBJ1-1; no clear D. Per germline, CDR1 GTSNPN and CDR2 SVGIG (reference sequence). This CDR3 comprises 11 residues. V lost 2 bases and J 7 bases, leaving 8 bases between the germline ends. CDR3 sequence (DNA): TGTGCCTGGAGTCCCCCCGGTGAAGCTTTCTTT. Its protein is CAWSPPGEAFF. The whole variable domain, remainder taken from reference TRBV30 and TRBJ1-1, is SQTIHQWPATLVQPVGSPLSLECTVEGTSNPNLYWYRQAAGRGLQLLFYSVGIGQISSEVPQNLSASRPQDRQFILSSKKLLLSDSGFYLCAWSPPGEAFFGQGTRLTVV.

This clone appeared a few times. V is TRBV5-4 and J is TRBJ2-7; 13 nucleotides agree with TRBD2. The germline V gene encodes CDR1 SGHNT and CDR2 YYREEE (reference sequence). The CDR3 is 17 amino acids. V lost 4 bases and J lost 5; bases outside the gene matches: 12. In DNA, the CDR3 is TGTGCCAGCAGCCCCCCACCCGCGGGACTAGCGGGACACGAGCAGTACTTC. Its translation is CASSPPPAGLAGHEQYF.